This T cell receptor beta chain was recorded in a study of shared clonotypes between healthy human individuals. This CDR3 region has 15 residues. Germline assignment: CDR1 MGHRA and CDR2 YSYEKL. V was shortened by 1 base and J by 5 bases, with 12 bases between the two germline ends. Genomic DNA (from each subset) was split evenly across several immunoSEQ plates. The table came from immunoSEQ multiplex PCR; TCRdb's copy has only in-frame clones and leaves some out. The data hold approximately 2.4 million clones, with 90% to 97% observed a single time. The rearrangement uses TRBV4-1 and TRBJ1-5, with a possible D match to TRBD1 (6 bases). The TCR sequence derives from a man aged 18 to 29 in good health. The sample taken for sequencing was naive CD4+ T cells sorted from blood. Subset of the sample: CD45RA+ positively selected. CDR3 protein: CASSQVAGVHQPQHF. The CDR3 DNA follows: TGCGCCAGCAGCCAAGTGGCAGGGGTGCATCAGCCCCAGCATTTT.